This T cell receptor beta chain stems from a study of shared T cell receptors in the human thymus. Clones were sequenced by immunoSEQ multiplex PCR, and TCRdb holds only the in-frame ones, with some missing. The sample comprises hundreds of thousands of clones, 88% of which are singletons, and about 0.01% rests with the top ten. Germline CDR1 and CDR2: WNHNN and SYGVQD (reference sequence). The CDR3 has 14 residues. Trimming cost V 10 bases and J 4 bases; bases outside gene matches: 9. The data were also submitted as part of a second study, on human thymus T cells. That paper states: What appeared biased in thymic and blood repertoires was the usage of V and J genes.

The V and J genes are TRBV10-1 and TRBJ1-5; TRBD1 aligns across 8 bases. The sample taken for sequencing was thymocytes. The receptor comes from a boy under two years old with a congenital heart defect. The CDR3: CANSGQGGNQPQHF. For the CDR3, the DNA is TGCGCCAACTCCGGACAGGGAGGGAATCAGCCCCAGCATTTT.